The TCR beta chain under discussion was sequenced for a study of PD-1 blockade in classical Hodgkin lymphoma. Study-wide results and limits: Individuals who commenced nivolumab within less than 1 year of ASCT were excluded. Lower baseline TCR diversity marked trial partial responders and progressors. There was a significant rise in CD4+ TCR diversity by C4D1, with no such rise for CD8+.

Details on this clone: As yet, its antigen is unknown.

Brentuximab vedotin exposure varied among the patients, all of whom had relapsed after autologous stem cell transplantation. V gave up 3 bases and J gave up 4 bases; unmatched junction bases: 18. Germline V CDR1 and CDR2: ENHRY, SYGVKD. There are 19 residues in the CDR3. Libraries were prepared by immunoSEQ multiplex PCR; TCRdb keeps only in-frame clonotypes and omits some of them. This sample has roughly 14,000 clones, with more than 65% found just once. The rearrangement uses TRBV10-3 and TRBJ2-3; 8 nucleotides agree with TRBD1. The clonotype was recovered from a human donor with classical Hodgkin lymphoma. The source material was peripheral blood mononuclear cells (PBMCs), sampled at baseline. In DNA, the CDR3 is TGTGCCATCAGTGATCTCGAGCCAGGGGGCGGTTATTTATCAGATACGCAGTATTTT. This gives the protein CAISDLEPGGGYLSDTQYF.